This TCR beta chain was obtained from a study of Graves' ophthalmopathy and Graves' hyperthyroidism. Notes on this clonotype: Its antigen is not known. It may be a read error: a sequence one base away is much more abundant.

Additional autoimmune diseases, uncontrolled infections, pregnancy or lactation disqualified patients. Amplification of the TCR beta CDR3 regions used RNA transcripts (as template). An initial RT-PCR round employing HTBI primers preceded a second-round multiplex PCR. TCRdb independently ran MiXCR on the multiplex PCR reads; one entry per CDR3 protein. The sample lists 500,000 to 700,000 distinct CDR3 sequences, 35% to 45% occurring once. This CDR3 comprises 17 residues. CDR1 is SGDLS, CDR2 YYNGEE, per germline. Trimming took off 4 bases at V and 0 bases at J, with 17 bases between the two ends. Study results and caveats: The model forecast ophthalmopathy progression, reaching roughly 70% sensitivity and around 73% specificity. Ophthalmopathy was separated from stable hyperthyroidism by a 13-signature model with roughly 91% sensitivity and 81.08% specificity.

Sequenced: peripheral blood or thyroid tissue (not recorded which). The chain is built from TRBV9 and TRBJ1-3; tentatively, D is TRBD1 (5 bases). This clonotype originated in an adult man with Graves' hyperthyroidism. CDR3 amino acids: CASSQEADSHSGNTIYF. Written as DNA, the CDR3 is TGTGCCAGCAGCCAAGAAGCTGACAGCCACTCTGGAAACACCATATATTTT.